Following are 10 T cell receptor beta chains from one sample sequenced in a study of blood T cell repertoires in COVID-19. TCRdb's copy holds only in-frame clones and misses some; the assay was immunoSEQ multiplex PCR. This sample yields under 300,000 clones, of which about three quarters are seen a single time; about 3.5% belongs to the top ten. Material: peripheral blood. These receptors were obtained from a woman of 80 years or more with acute or convalescent COVID-19.

V usage is TRBV10-3 and J usage is TRBJ2-7; weak D call: TRBD1 (7 bases). The CDR3 spans 16 residues. V was cut by 5 bases and J by 4 bases, with 21 bases left in between. CDR1 is ENHRY, CDR2 SYGVKD, per germline. This chain's CDR3 is CAISSGRQGGLYEQYF. The CDR3 DNA follows: TGTGCCATCAGTTCAGGGAGGCAGGGGGGATTATACGAGCAGTACTTC.

This rearrangement joins TRBV7-2 to TRBJ2-1; perhaps TRBD1 as D (6 bases). The CDR3 loop spans 13 amino acids. Germline-derived CDR1 and CDR2 are SGHTA and FQGNSA. Trimming cost V 4 bases and J 7 bases, with 11 bases left between them. CDR3 in amino acids: CASSYGTWNEQFF. In nucleotides, the CDR3 is TGTGCCAGCAGCTACGGGACATGGAATGAGCAGTTCTTC.

This rearrangement joins TRBV12-3 or TRBV12-4 to TRBJ1-1; maybe TRBD1 (5 bases). Trimming took off 2 bases at V and 11 bases at J, with 15 bases between the two ends. CDR3 length: 13 residues. The CDR3 nucleotides read TGTGCCAGCAGTTTACAGGGTCCCATGAACGCTTTCTTT. Amino acid sequence: CASSLQGPMNAFF.

The V gene is TRBV28, the J gene TRBJ2-7, with D possibly TRBD2 on 7 matching bases. Germline V gene sequence: CDR1 MDHEN, CDR2 SYDVKM. This CDR3 contains 14 residues. The ends were cut back, 2 bases at V and 1 base at J, with 9 bases in the middle. DNA of the CDR3: TGTGCCAGCAGTTTAAAGGGGGGGTCCTACGAGCAGTACTTC. This translates into CASSLKGGSYEQYF. The full variable domain, completed using reference TRBV28 and TRBJ2-7, is DVKVTQSSRYLVKRTGEKVFLECVQDMDHENMFWYRQDPGLGLRLIYFSYDVKMKEKGDIPEGYSVSREKKERFSLILESASTNQTSMYLCASSLKGGSYEQYFGPGTRLTVT.

The V gene is TRBV18, the J gene TRBJ2-7; possible D gene TRBD2, 5 bases. The CDR3 contains 13 residues. The V end lost 2 bases, the J end lost 3 bases, and 8 bases lay between the germline ends. Per germline, CDR1 KGHSH and CDR2 LQKENI. CDR3 coding DNA: TGTGCCAGCTCACCAACTAGGGACTACGAGCAGTACTTC. This sequence encodes CASSPTRDYEQYF. The whole variable domain, filled in from reference TRBV18 and TRBJ2-7, reads NAGVMQNPRHLVRRRGQEARLRCSPMKGHSHVYWYRQLPEEGLKFMVYLQKENIIDESGMPKERFSAEFPKEGPSILRIQQVVRGDSAAYFCASSPTRDYEQYFGPGTRLTVT.

This clone came up a few times. This chain uses TRBV9 with TRBJ2-3, with D unclear. The length of the CDR3 is 15 residues. V shed 1 base and J shed 0 bases, with 9 bases lying between them. The germline V gene has CDR1 SGDLS and CDR2 YYNGEE. The CDR3 protein is CASSVYYGSTDTQYF. The CDR3 DNA is TGTGCCAGCAGCGTATATTACGGGAGCACAGATACGCAGTATTTT. The entire variable domain, with the rest obtained from reference TRBV9 and TRBJ2-3, is as follows: DSGVTQTPKHLITATGQRVTLRCSPRSGDLSVYWYQQSLDQGLQFLIQYYNGEERAKGNILERFSAQQFPDLHSELNLSSLELGDSALYFCASSVYYGSTDTQYFGPGTRLTVL.

This chain joins TRBV28 and TRBJ1-5, with D hard to call. Germline CDR1 and CDR2: MDHEN and SYDVKM. The CDR3 has 12 residues. V lost 2 bases, J lost 6 bases, and 5 bases lay in between. CDR3 bases: TGTGCCAGCAGTTTAGTTAGTCAGCCCCAGCATTTT. This codes for CASSLVSQPQHF.

This clone was recorded only once. The chain recombines TRBV19 with TRBJ1-6; TRBD1 matches at 8 bases. Per the germline V gene, CDR1 is LNHDA and CDR2 is SQIVND (reference sequence). This CDR3 is 16 amino acids long. The trim removed 3 bases at V and 0 bases at J, leaving 1 base unmatched. The DNA of the CDR3 is TGTGCCAGTAGTATGACAGGGGTCTCCTATAATTCACCCCTCCACTTT. It is translated as CASSMTGVSYNSPLHF. The variable domain in full, completed from reference TRBV19 and TRBJ1-6, reads DGGITQSPKYLFRKEGQNVTLSCEQNLNHDAMYWYRQDPGQGLRLIYYSQIVNDFQKGDIAEGYSVSREKKESFPLTVTSAQKNPTAFYLCASSMTGVSYNSPLHFGNGTRLTVT.

V gene TRBV3-1 (or the pseudogene TRBV3-2) combines with J gene TRBJ2-2, with TRBD2 identical over 9 bases. CDR1 is LGHDT and CDR2 is YNNKEL in the germline V gene (reference sequence). Germline trimming cut 4 bases from V and 5 bases from J; bases unmatched to any gene: 14. The CDR3 spans 18 residues. The CDR3 nucleotides read TGTGCCAGCAGCCCGACCCTCGGAGCGGGGGGAAGGACCGGGGAGCTGTTTTTT. Protein sequence: CASSPTLGAGGRTGELFF.

The chain carries TRBV11-1 and TRBJ2-5; 13 bases are shared with TRBD2. Germline V lookup: CDR1 SGHAT, CDR2 FQDESV (reference sequence). The CDR3 is 15 amino acids. V lost 6 bases, J lost 7 bases, and 8 bases stayed unmatched. The CDR3 DNA reads TGTGCCAGCAGTTCGGGACTAGCGGGATCTGGGACCCAGTACTTC. Its translation is CASSSGLAGSGTQYF.